The following is a T cell receptor (beta chain) sequence with its context. Its antigen is still unknown. This entry comes from a study of T cell responses to AZD1222 COVID-19 vaccine. Study-level findings and limits: An increase in Spike-specific TCR breadth and depth was observed after two AZD1222 doses.

Libraries were prepared by immunoSEQ multiplex PCR; TCRdb keeps only in-frame clonotypes and omits some of them. The sample includes 90,000 to 150,000 clones, roughly 87% of them seen just once. CDR1 is MGHDK and CDR2 is SYGVNS in the germline V gene. With 2 bases clipped from V and 3 bases from J, the junction kept 9 bases outside the gene matches. This CDR3 has 16 amino acids. The sequence derives from an adult who received the AZD1222 COVID-19 vaccine. The source material was peripheral blood, sampled 28 days after the second AZD1222 dose. The rearrangement joins TRBV25-1 to TRBJ1-2; 7 bases map to TRBD1. CDR3 DNA sequence: TGTGCCAGCAGTGAAGGCCGGACAGGAAGGGACTATGGCTACACCTTC. Its protein product is CASSEGRTGRDYGYTF.